Shown below are 25 T cell receptor beta chains from a single sample sequenced in a study of blood T cells in healthy people across ages. With a J-beta primer mix and a sample-barcoded 5' primer, a second PCR ran 7 to 11 cycles. TCRdb redid the calling of the 5' RACE reads with MiXCR, one entry per CDR3 protein. The data contain about 780,000 distinct CDR3 sequences, under 30% of them singletons. These same data were also listed under a study on T cells of mothers and their children.

Material: blood. The receptor set was obtained from a boy between 10 and 17 years old in good health.

The gene calls are TRBV7-2 and TRBJ2-1; the match to TRBD1 covers 8 bases. Germline V gives CDR1 SGHTA, CDR2 FQGNSA. This CDR3 spans 14 amino acids. V trimming: 4 bases; J trimming: 8 bases; junction bases outside the gene matches: 7. DNA of the CDR3: TGTGCCAGCAGCTCCCGACAGGGGAAGGATGAGCAGTTCTTC. The encoded protein is CASSSRQGKDEQFF.

This clonotype was seen only a few times. Here the CDR3 reads CASSQEQGGYEQYF. The CDR3 region has the DNA TGTGCCAGCAGTCAGGAACAGGGGGGCTACGAGCAGTACTTC. This chain joins TRBV6-8 and TRBJ2-5; 8 bases align to TRBD1. TRBJ2-7 matches the DNA end more closely, so the J call is doubtful. The CDR3 loop spans 14 amino acids. Germline lookup yields CDR1 MNHGY and CDR2 SAAAGT.

The rearrangement uses TRBV29-1 and TRBJ2-7, with a weak D call TRBD2 (6 bases). There are 12 residues in the CDR3. Per germline, CDR1 SQVTM and CDR2 ANQGSEA. V gave up 3 bases and J gave up 2 bases, with 8 bases separating them. The CDR3 DNA is TGCAGCGTTGATTCGGGGGCCTACGAGCAGTACTTC. It encodes CSVDSGAYEQYF.

V usage is TRBV29-1 and J usage is TRBJ1-2; 7 bases agree with TRBD1. CDR3 length equals 15 residues. Germline CDR1 and CDR2: SQVTM and ANQGSEA. The ends lost 4 bases at V and 0 bases at J; junction bases unmatched: 8. As DNA, the CDR3 is TGCAGCGTTGCACTGGGACAGCAAGCTAACTATGGCTACACCTTC. Translated: CSVALGQQANYGYTF.

The chain has TRBV9 and TRBJ2-3; D may match TRBD1 or TRBD2 (5 bases each). The germline V gene encodes CDR1 SGDLS and CDR2 YYNGEE. The CDR3 consists of 17 residues. Trimming stripped 3 bases from V and 8 bases from J, with 25 bases between. In nucleotides, the CDR3 is TGTGCCAGCAGCGCCTCCCCCGGGACGAAGCTGAGGGGTACGCAGTATTTT. Translated, it gives CASSASPGTKLRGTQYF.

Only a few counts were recorded for this clonotype. The rearrangement links TRBV10-3 to TRBJ2-5; TRBD1 agrees at 8 bases. The J call is uncertain, as TRBJ2-1 better fits the DNA end. Germline assignment: CDR1 ENHRY and CDR2 SYGVKD. The CDR3 runs to 15 residues. The CDR3 spells CAISERTGGVSEQFF. In DNA form, the CDR3 reads TGTGCCATCAGTGAAAGAACAGGGGGTGTGAGTGAGCAGTTCTTC.

The rearrangement joins TRBV30 to TRBJ1-2, with 9 bases fitting TRBD1. Per the germline V gene, CDR1 is GTSNPN and CDR2 is SVGIG (reference sequence). The CDR3 has 14 residues. Trimming cost V 0 bases and J 7 bases; bases outside gene matches: 6. CDR3 residues: CAWSVVGQGSGYTF. CDR3 bases: TGTGCCTGGAGTGTAGTGGGACAGGGAAGTGGCTACACCTTC.

This clonotype was observed a few times. The junction does not match germline at one end; this may be a read error. The V and J genes are TRBV7-7 and TRBJ2-5; D could derive from TRBD1 or TRBD2 (5 bases each). The V gene's germline CDR1 is SSHAT and CDR2 FNYEAQ (reference sequence). The CDR3 totals 14 residues. In DNA form, the CDR3 reads TGTGCTAGCAGTCGGAGCGCCCTGAGGGGGACCCAGTACTTC. Its translation is CASSRSALRGTQYF.

This sequence joins TRBV28 and TRBJ2-3; TRBD2 agrees at 11 bases. The V segment lost 6 bases and the J segment 0 bases; nucleotides outside the gene matches: 5. CDR3 length: 16 amino acids. The germline gives CDR1 MDHEN, CDR2 SYDVKM. The CDR3 nucleotides are TGTGCCAGCAGACTGGTAGCGGGGGGGAGCACAGATACGCAGTATTTT. Residues: CASRLVAGGSTDTQYF. The entire variable domain, with the rest obtained from reference TRBV28 and TRBJ2-3, is as follows: DVKVTQSSRYLVKRTGEKVFLECVQDMDHENMFWYRQDPGLGLRLIYFSYDVKMKEKGDIPEGYSVSREKKERFSLILESASTNQTSMYLCASRLVAGGSTDTQYFGPGTRLTVL.

This chain joins TRBV7-9 and TRBJ2-7, with D unclear. The closer fit of TRBJ2-5 to the DNA end suggests the J call may be wrong. The CDR3 is 18 amino acids. Germline V gene data show CDR1 as SEHNR and CDR2 as FQNEAQ (reference sequence). The CDR3: CASSLSYTNQARRETQYF. The CDR3 DNA reads TGTGCCAGCAGCTTAAGCTATACCAACCAGGCGCGGCGAGAGACCCAGTACTTC.

This clonotype has a handful of counts. The CDR3 DNA reads as TGCGCCAGCAGCCCCCGTGCTGGGGAAAAACTGTTTTTT. Its protein is CASSPRAGEKLFF. The chain joins TRBV5-1 to TRBJ1-4; no definite D call. Germline CDR1 is SGHRS and CDR2 is YFSETQ. The CDR3 has 13 amino acids. The ends were cut back, 4 bases at V and 8 bases at J, with 12 bases in the middle.

The chain recombines TRBV28 with TRBJ2-7; a possible D gene is TRBD1 (6 bases). Trimming pared 7 bases from V and 2 bases from J, leaving 12 bases between. CDR3 length equals 13 residues. Germline assignment: CDR1 MDHEN and CDR2 SYDVKM. The CDR3 sequence: CASIPQGTYEQYF. CDR3 DNA sequence: TGTGCCAGCATACCCCAGGGGACCTACGAGCAGTACTTC. Filled out from reference TRBV28 and TRBJ2-7, the complete variable domain reads DVKVTQSSRYLVKRTGEKVFLECVQDMDHENMFWYRQDPGLGLRLIYFSYDVKMKEKGDIPEGYSVSREKKERFSLILESASTNQTSMYLCASIPQGTYEQYFGPGTRLTVT.

At least ten counts were recorded for this clonotype. V gene TRBV20-1 combines with J gene TRBJ2-5; perhaps D is TRBD1 or TRBD2 (5 bases each). CDR1 is DFQATT, CDR2 SNEGSKA, per germline (reference sequence). This CDR3 contains 12 residues. V gave up 6 bases and J gave up 1 base, with 9 bases separating them. In DNA form, the CDR3 reads TGCAGTGCCGAGGGACGCCAAGAGACCCAGTACTTC. The encoded protein is CSAEGRQETQYF.

Regarding this clonotype: The junction departs from germline at one end; a sequencing error may be responsible. The chain has TRBV29-1 and TRBJ1-1; D is undetermined. Germline V gene sequence: CDR1 SQVTM, CDR2 ANQGSEA. The CDR3 contains 11 residues. CDR3 nucleotide sequence: TGCAGCGTCGAAGTGAACACTGAAGCTTTCTTT. Protein: CSVEVNTEAFF. Combining the CDR3 with reference TRBV29-1 and TRBJ1-1 gives the whole variable domain SAVISQKPSRDICQRGTSLTIQCQVDSQVTMMFWYRQQPGQSLTLIATANQGSEATYESGFVIDKFPISRPNLTFSTLTVSNMSPEDSSIYLCSVEVNTEAFFGQGTRLTVV.

A word on this clonotype: One end of the junction is discordant with germline, which a read error may explain. V is TRBV15 and J is TRBJ2-7, with 7 bases matching TRBD1. Germline V gene sequence: CDR1 LNHNV, CDR2 YYDKDF (reference sequence). The CDR3 consists of 15 residues. DNA for the CDR3: TGTGCCACCAGCAGACAGGGACAGCACACCTACGAGCACTACTTC. Its protein is CATSRQGQHTYEHYF. The variable domain in full, completed from reference TRBV15 and TRBJ2-7, reads DAMVIQNPRYQVTQFGKPVTLSCSQTLNHNVMYWYQQKSSQAPKLLFHYYDKDFNNEADTPDNFQSRRPNTSFCFLDIRSPGLGDTAMYLCATSRQGQHTYEHYFGPGTRLTVT.

The rearrangement uses TRBV6-1 and TRBJ2-5; no definite D call. The germline V gene encodes CDR1 MNHNS and CDR2 SASEGT. V lost 6 bases and J 5 bases, leaving 7 bases between the germline ends. CDR3 length: 11 amino acids. This CDR3 is CASRLRETQYF. The CDR3, as DNA: TGTGCCAGCAGATTGAGGGAGACCCAGTACTTC.

The rearrangement links TRBV29-1 to TRBJ2-5; 7 bases align to TRBD2. This CDR3 is built from 15 residues. V was pared by 5 bases and J by 2 bases, with 11 bases of the junction left unmatched. Germline CDR1 and CDR2: SQVTM and ANQGSEA. The DNA for the CDR3 is TGCAGCGTTTTTGGCAGGGAGGGAGGTCAAGAGACCCAGTACTTC. Encoded protein: CSVFGREGGQETQYF.

This clonotype has a single count. The CDR3 loop reads CASSREPNQPQHF. As DNA, the CDR3 is TGTGCCAGCAGCCGGGAGCCCAATCAGCCCCAGCATTTT. The chain has TRBV7-2 and TRBJ1-5; D is undetermined. The germline V gene encodes CDR1 SGHTA and CDR2 FQGNSA. V lost 5 bases to trimming and J lost 3 bases, with 8 bases between them. This CDR3 has 13 amino acids.

V usage is TRBV30 and J usage is TRBJ1-1; TRBD1 agrees at 9 bases. Germline-derived CDR1 and CDR2 are GTSNPN and SVGIG (reference sequence). Trimming took 3 bases from V and 0 from J; bases not matched to a gene: 2. This CDR3 comprises 14 residues. The CDR3 sequence is CAWRGDRVNTEAFF. CDR3 DNA: TGTGCCTGGAGGGGGGACAGGGTGAACACTGAAGCTTTCTTT.

The rearrangement links TRBV9 to TRBJ2-5; 7 nucleotides agree with TRBD2. CDR3 size: 15 residues. The junction had 8 bases not matched to a gene; V was cut back by 6 bases and J by 0 bases. CDR1 is SGDLS, CDR2 YYNGEE, per germline. This CDR3 is CASTPGAGNQETQYF. CDR3 in DNA: TGTGCCAGCACCCCGGGAGCGGGAAACCAAGAGACCCAGTACTTC.

V usage is TRBV2 and J usage is TRBJ2-2; the D gene is possibly TRBD1 (7 bases). This CDR3 has 14 amino acids. The germline V gene encodes CDR1 SNHLY and CDR2 FYNNEI. Trimming removed 6 bases from V and 5 bases from J, with 13 bases in between. The CDR3 DNA is TGTGCCAGCAGGGCAGGGGGGAATACCGGGGAGCTGTTTTTT. Residues: CASRAGGNTGELFF.

V and J are TRBV20-1 and TRBJ2-5; 9 bases are a match to TRBD1. There are 14 residues in the CDR3. Trimming took 6 bases from V and 6 from J; bases not matched to a gene: 11. From germline, CDR1 is DFQATT and CDR2 SNEGSKA (reference sequence). The CDR3 region has the DNA TGCAGTGCAACCCCGGGACAGGGACTGAAGACCCAGTACTTC. Translation gives CSATPGQGLKTQYF.

J is TRBJ2-5 and V is TRBV9; tentative D call: TRBD1 (6 bases). Germline V gene sequence: CDR1 SGDLS, CDR2 YYNGEE. CDR3 size: 18 residues. Deletions cut 3 bases from V and 1 base from J, with 22 bases between. CDR3 nucleotide sequence: TGTGCCAGCAGCGGGACAGACTGGTTGCAGGGGCTCCAAGAGACCCAGTACTTC. It codes for CASSGTDWLQGLQETQYF.

This clonotype showed up just a few times. The rearrangement links TRBV27 to TRBJ2-5; 9 nucleotides align to TRBD1. The germline CDR1 and CDR2 sequences are MNHEY and SMNVEV (reference sequence). V was pared by 2 bases and J by 4 bases, with 14 bases of the junction left unmatched. The length of the CDR3 is 18 residues. CDR3: CASSLIPVGQGLGETQYF. As DNA, the CDR3 is TGTGCCAGCAGTTTAATCCCTGTGGGACAGGGTCTGGGAGAGACCCAGTACTTC.

This chain uses TRBV20-1 with TRBJ1-2; D is perhaps TRBD1 (6 bases). Trimming took off 5 bases at V and 2 bases at J, with 21 bases between the two ends. The CDR3 spans 16 residues. Per germline, CDR1 DFQATT and CDR2 SNEGSKA (reference sequence). The CDR3 DNA sequence: TGCAGTGCTGCCCAGGTCGGGGGCGGCTTGAACTATGGCTACACCTTC. Translation gives CSAAQVGGGLNYGYTF.